The sequence of this TCR beta chain was determined in a study of cytomegalovirus exposure and HLA in healthy donors. Study as a whole: The approximately 670 first-cohort repertoires and the 110 or so validation repertoires shared the same platform, a later analysis reported. Study-wide results and caveats: Subsequent analysis showed first-cohort TCR clusters tending to co-occur in 120 validation repertoires.

From germline, CDR1 is KGHSH and CDR2 LQKENI. The CDR3 runs 14 residues. V lost 4 bases, J lost 3 bases, and 1 base stayed unmatched. Profiling relied on immunoSEQ multiplex PCR, and the TCRdb table lists in-frame clones only, not all of them. The data hold over 200,000 clones, with around 90% observed a single time. With regard to this clone: The antigen remains unidentified.

This clonotype was sampled from a woman between 18 and 29 years old in good health and CMV-seronegative. The rearrangement links TRBV18 to TRBJ1-1; 11 positions match TRBD1. Sequenced input: PBMCs. CDR3 nucleotides: TGTGCCAGCTCACAGGGACAGGGGGACACTGAAGCTTTCTTT. It specifies CASSQGQGDTEAFF.